This T cell receptor (beta chain) derives from a study of blood T cell repertoires in COVID-19. Study-wide background: Sites in the United States, Italy and Spain provided acute and convalescent COVID-19 samples.

Assay used: immunoSEQ multiplex PCR; TCRdb lists only in-frame clones, some missing. The sample consists of about 200,000 clones, 81% of them appearing once. Germline CDR1 ENHRY, CDR2 SYGVKD. Trimming cost V 11 bases and J 6 bases, with 14 bases left between them. This CDR3 spans 12 amino acids. The receptor comes from a woman between 50 and 59 years old with acute COVID-19. The chain carries TRBV10-3 and TRBJ2-1; D gene unclear. The sequenced material came from PBMCs or T cells enriched from blood (not recorded which). The CDR3 region has the DNA TGTGCCGTCGCCCGAGGTTCCAATGAGCAGTTCTTC. Translation: CAVARGSNEQFF.